This entry features one TCR beta chain sequence. Its target is not known. The CDR3 extends 3 residues past the end of the read, so its final part is completed from the germline J gene. The nonmyeloablative bone marrow transplants came from related graft donors, with transient mixed chimerism. CD4+CD25+CD127- Tregs, CD4+CD25- non-Tregs, CD4 and CD8 cells were sorted. Data came from immunoSEQ multiplex PCR; TCRdb stores just in-frame clones and leaves some out. Recorded for this sample: approximately 30,000 clones. V shed 0 bases and J shed 1 base, with 10 bases lying between them. Germline CDR1 reads SGHRS; CDR2 reads YFSETQ. CDR3 length equals 15 residues. The entry originates in a study of Tregs in tolerant kidney transplant recipients. Study-wide points: Validation in larger populations is needed because few patients were studied. Nucleotide sequences could not be compared across some patients' samples due to primer changes.

This rearrangement joins TRBV5-1 to TRBJ2-5; possible D gene TRBD2, 5 bases. Sequencing used CD4+ T cells from blood (PBMCs), obtained 24 months after the transplant. The TCR sequence derives from a human patient who received a combined kidney and bone marrow transplant. Some T cells may have come from the graft donor. Incomplete CDR3 DNA: TGCGCCAGCAGCTTGGTGACGGGGTCCCAAGAGACC. It is translated as CASSLVTGSQET. The whole CDR3 region reads CASSLVTGSQETQYF.